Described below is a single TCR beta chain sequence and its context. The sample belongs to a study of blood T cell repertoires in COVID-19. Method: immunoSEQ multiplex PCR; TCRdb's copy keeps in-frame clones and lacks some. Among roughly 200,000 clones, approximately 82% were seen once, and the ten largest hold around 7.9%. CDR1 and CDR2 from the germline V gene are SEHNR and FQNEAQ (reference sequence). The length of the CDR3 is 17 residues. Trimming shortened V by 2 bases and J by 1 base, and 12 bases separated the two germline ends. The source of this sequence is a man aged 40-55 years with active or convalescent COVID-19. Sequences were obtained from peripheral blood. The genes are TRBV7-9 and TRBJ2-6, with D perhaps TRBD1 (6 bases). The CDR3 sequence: CASSLIAGASGANVLTF. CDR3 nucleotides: TGTGCCAGCAGCTTAATTGCAGGGGCGTCTGGGGCCAACGTCCTGACTTTC.